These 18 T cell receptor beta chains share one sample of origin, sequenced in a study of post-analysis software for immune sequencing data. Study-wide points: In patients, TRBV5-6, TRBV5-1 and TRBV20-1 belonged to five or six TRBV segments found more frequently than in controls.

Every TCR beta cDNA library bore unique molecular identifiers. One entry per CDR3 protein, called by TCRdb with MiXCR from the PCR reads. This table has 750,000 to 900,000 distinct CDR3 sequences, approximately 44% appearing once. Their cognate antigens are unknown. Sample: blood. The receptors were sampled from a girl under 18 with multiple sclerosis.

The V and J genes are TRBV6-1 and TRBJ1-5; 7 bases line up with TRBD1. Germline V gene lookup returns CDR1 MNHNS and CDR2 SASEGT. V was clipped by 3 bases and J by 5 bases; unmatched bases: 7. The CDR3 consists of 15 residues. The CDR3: CASSDTGANYQPQHF. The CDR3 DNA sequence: TGTGCCAGCAGTGACACAGGGGCAAACTATCAGCCCCAGCATTTT.

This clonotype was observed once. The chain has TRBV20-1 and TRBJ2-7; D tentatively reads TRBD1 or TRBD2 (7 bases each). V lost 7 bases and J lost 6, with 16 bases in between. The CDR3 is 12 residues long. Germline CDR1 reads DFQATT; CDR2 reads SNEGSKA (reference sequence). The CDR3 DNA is TGCAGTGGGGCCAGGGGGGGGCTCGAGCAGTACTTC. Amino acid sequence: CSGARGGLEQYF.

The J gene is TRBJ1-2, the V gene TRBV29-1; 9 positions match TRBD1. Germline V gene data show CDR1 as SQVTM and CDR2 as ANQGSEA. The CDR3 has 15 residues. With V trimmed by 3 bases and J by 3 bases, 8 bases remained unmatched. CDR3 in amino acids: CSVDGGTGFYYGYTF. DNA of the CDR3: TGCAGCGTTGATGGAGGGACAGGGTTCTACTATGGCTACACCTTC.

The CDR3 sequence is CASSHDNTGPTNEQYF. Here the CDR3 DNA reads TGTGCCAGCAGTCACGACAATACGGGACCTACCAACGAGCAGTACTTC. The V gene is TRBV27, the J gene TRBJ2-7; perhaps D is TRBD1 or TRBD2 (5 bases each). In germline, CDR1 is MNHEY, CDR2 SMNVEV (reference sequence). V lost 5 bases and J 5 bases, leaving 22 bases between the germline ends. The CDR3 loop spans 16 amino acids.

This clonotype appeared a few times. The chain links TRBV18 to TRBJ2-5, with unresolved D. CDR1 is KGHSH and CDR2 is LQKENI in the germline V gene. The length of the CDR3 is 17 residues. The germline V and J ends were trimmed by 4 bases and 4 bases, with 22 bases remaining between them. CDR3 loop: CASSLIPRQVPRETQYF. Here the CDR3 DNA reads TGTGCCAGCTCACTGATCCCCCGTCAGGTTCCCAGAGAGACCCAGTACTTC.

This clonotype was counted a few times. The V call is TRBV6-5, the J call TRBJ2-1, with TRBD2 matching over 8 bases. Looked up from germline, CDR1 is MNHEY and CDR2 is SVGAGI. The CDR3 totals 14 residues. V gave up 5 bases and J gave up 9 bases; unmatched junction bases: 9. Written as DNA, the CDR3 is TGTGCCAGCAGTCACCAGGCGAGCGGGAGTGAGCAGTTCTTC. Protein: CASSHQASGSEQFF.

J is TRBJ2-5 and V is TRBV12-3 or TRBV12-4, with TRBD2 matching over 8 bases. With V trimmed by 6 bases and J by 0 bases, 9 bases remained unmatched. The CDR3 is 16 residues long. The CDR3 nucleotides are TGTGCCAGCAGGGTCCGGGGTAGCGGGAACCAAGAGACCCAGTACTTC. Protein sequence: CASRVRGSGNQETQYF.

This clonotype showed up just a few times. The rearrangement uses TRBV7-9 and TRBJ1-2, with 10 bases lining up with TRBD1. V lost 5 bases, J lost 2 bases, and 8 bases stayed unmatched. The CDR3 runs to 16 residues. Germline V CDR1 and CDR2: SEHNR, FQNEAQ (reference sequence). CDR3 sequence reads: CASSPNLGQGNYGYTF. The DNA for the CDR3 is TGTGCCAGCAGCCCTAATTTGGGACAGGGGAACTATGGCTACACCTTC.

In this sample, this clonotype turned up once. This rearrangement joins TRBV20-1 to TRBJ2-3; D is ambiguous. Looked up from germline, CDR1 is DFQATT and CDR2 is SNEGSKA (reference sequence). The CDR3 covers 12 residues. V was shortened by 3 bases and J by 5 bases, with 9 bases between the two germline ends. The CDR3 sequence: CSASTIGDTQYF. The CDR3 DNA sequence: TGCAGTGCTAGCACTATTGGAGATACGCAGTATTTT.

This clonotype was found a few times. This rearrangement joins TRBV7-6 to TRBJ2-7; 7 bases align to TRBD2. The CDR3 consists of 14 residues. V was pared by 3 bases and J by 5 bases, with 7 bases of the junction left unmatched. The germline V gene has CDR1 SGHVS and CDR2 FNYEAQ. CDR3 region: CASSLGGSGNEQYF. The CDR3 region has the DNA TGTGCCAGCAGCTTGGGCGGGAGTGGAAACGAGCAGTACTTC. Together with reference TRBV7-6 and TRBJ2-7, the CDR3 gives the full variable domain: GAGVSQSPRYKVTKRGQDVALRCDPISGHVSLYWYRQALGQGPEFLTYFNYEAQQDKSGLPNDRFSAERPEGSISTLTIQRTEQRDSAMYRCASSLGGSGNEQYFGPGTRLTVT.

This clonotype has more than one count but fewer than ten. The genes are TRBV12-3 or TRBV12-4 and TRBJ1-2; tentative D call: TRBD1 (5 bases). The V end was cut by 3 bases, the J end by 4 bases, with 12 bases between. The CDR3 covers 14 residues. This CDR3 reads CASSLGQAGYGYTF. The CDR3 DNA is TGTGCCAGCAGTTTGGGGCAGGCGGGCTATGGCTACACCTTC.

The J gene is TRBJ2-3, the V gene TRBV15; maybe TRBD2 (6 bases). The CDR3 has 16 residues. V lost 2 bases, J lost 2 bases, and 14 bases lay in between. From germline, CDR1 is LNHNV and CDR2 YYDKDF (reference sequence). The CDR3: CATSRPIGSFTDTQYF. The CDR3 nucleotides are TGTGCCACCAGCAGACCTATCGGGAGCTTCACAGATACGCAGTATTTT.

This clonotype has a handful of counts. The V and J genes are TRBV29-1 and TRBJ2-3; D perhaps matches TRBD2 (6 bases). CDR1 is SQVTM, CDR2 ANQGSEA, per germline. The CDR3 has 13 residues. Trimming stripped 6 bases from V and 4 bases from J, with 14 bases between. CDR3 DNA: TGCAGCGTCGGCCGACTAGAGGCAGATACGCAGTATTTT. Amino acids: CSVGRLEADTQYF.

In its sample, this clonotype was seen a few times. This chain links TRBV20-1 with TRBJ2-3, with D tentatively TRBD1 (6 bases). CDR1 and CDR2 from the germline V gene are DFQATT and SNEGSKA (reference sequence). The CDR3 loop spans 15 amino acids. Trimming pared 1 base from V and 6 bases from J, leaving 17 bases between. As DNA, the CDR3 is TGCAGTGCTAGAGTCTACAGGGTCGATGAGGATACGCAGTATTTT. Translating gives CSARVYRVDEDTQYF.

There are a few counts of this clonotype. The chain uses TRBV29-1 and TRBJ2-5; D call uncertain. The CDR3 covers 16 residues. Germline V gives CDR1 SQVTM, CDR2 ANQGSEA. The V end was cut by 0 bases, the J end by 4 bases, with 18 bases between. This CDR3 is CSVEDPLVAVRETQYF. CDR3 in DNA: TGCAGCGTTGAAGATCCCTTGGTGGCTGTACGAGAGACCCAGTACTTC.

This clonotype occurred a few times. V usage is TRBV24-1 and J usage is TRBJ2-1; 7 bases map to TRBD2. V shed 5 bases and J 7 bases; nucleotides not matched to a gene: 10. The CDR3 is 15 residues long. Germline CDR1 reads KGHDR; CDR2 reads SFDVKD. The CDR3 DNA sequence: TGTGCCACCAGTGCCGCAGGGACTACGTCGAATGAGCAGTTCTTC. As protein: CATSAAGTTSNEQFF.

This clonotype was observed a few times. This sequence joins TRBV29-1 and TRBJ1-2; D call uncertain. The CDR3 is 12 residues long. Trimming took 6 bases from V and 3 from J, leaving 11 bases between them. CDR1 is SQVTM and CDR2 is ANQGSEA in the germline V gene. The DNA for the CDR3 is TGCAGCGTCCCGCGGTTGGACTATGGCTACACCTTC. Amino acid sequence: CSVPRLDYGYTF.

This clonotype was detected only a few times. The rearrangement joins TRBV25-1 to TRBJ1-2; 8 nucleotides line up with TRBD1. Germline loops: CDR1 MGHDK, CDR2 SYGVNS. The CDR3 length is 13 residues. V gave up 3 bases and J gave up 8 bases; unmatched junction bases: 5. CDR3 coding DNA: TGTGCCAGCAGTGAGGCAGGGGGCGCGGGCTACACCTTC. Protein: CASSEAGGAGYTF.